The 32 T cell receptor beta chains in this list originate from one sample, sequenced in a study of spatial heterogeneity in lung cancer. Time point: sample taken at primary tumor resection. Whole RNA obtained from tumor, nontumor lung or frozen PBMC underwent sequencing without sorting. MiXCR was run by TCRdb on the 5' RACE reads, yielding one entry per CDR3 protein. The profile shows roughly 36,000 distinct CDR3 sequences, about 5.8% of them singletons. Specimen: PBMCs, collected at surgery. Receptors were obtained from a male donor with early-stage non-small cell lung cancer.

The J gene is TRBJ1-4, the V gene TRBV2, with 8 nucleotides matching TRBD1. The germline V gene encodes CDR1 SNHLY and CDR2 FYNNEI. Germline trimming cut 1 base from V and 8 bases from J; bases unmatched to any gene: 12. This CDR3 has 17 residues. CDR3 sequence (DNA): TGTGCCAGCAGTGAAGGCTCCCGTCGGACAGGGTCGGAAAAACTGTTTTTT. Residues: CASSEGSRRTGSEKLFF.

This clonotype occurred many times. The chain is built from TRBV5-1 and TRBJ1-1; 7 nucleotides align to TRBD1. Trimming took 0 bases from V and 10 from J; bases not matched to a gene: 3. Germline CDR1 is SGHRS and CDR2 is YFSETQ. The CDR3 sequence is 12 residues long. CDR3 bases: TGCGCCAGCAGCTTGGATCAGGGGGTAGCTTTCTTT. It translates to CASSLDQGVAFF. The whole variable domain, remainder taken from reference TRBV5-1 and TRBJ1-1, is KAGVTQTPRYLIKTRGQQVTLSCSPISGHRSVSWYQQTPGQGLQFLFEYFSETQRNKGNFPGRFSGRQFSNSRSEMNVSTLELGDSALYLCASSLDQGVAFFGQGTRLTVV.

This clonotype has a count of ten or more. V is TRBV7-2 and J is TRBJ2-7; D is possibly TRBD1 (6 bases). Germline CDR1 reads SGHTA; CDR2 reads FQGNSA. The CDR3 sequence is 14 residues long. V lost 3 bases and J lost 2, with 11 bases in between. The CDR3 sequence: CASSFADRTYEQYF. The CDR3 DNA is TGTGCCAGCAGCTTTGCGGACAGAACCTACGAGCAGTACTTC.

This clonotype was counted ten times or more. CDR3: CASSLAPAGAGEKLFF. DNA for the CDR3: TGCGCCAGCAGCTTGGCTCCTGCAGGGGCCGGTGAAAAACTGTTTTTT. The chain uses TRBV5-1 and TRBJ1-4, with D possibly matching TRBD1 (6 bases). The CDR3 contains 16 residues. Germline-derived CDR1 and CDR2 are SGHRS and YFSETQ. Deletions cut 0 bases from V and 7 bases from J, with 16 bases between.

This clonotype was seen a handful of times. The rearrangement uses TRBV28 and TRBJ1-4; the match to TRBD1 covers 9 bases. The length of the CDR3 is 20 residues. The trim removed 3 bases at V and 8 bases at J, leaving 22 bases unmatched. Looked up from germline, CDR1 is MDHEN and CDR2 is SYDVKM. The CDR3 loop is CASSFLSGGTGIWGGEKLFF. CDR3 DNA: TGTGCCAGCAGTTTTTTGTCCGGCGGGACAGGGATTTGGGGGGGGGAAAAACTGTTTTTT.

V is TRBV6-2 or TRBV6-3 and J is TRBJ1-3, with D maybe TRBD1 (5 bases). Germline V CDR1 and CDR2: MNHEY, SVGEGT. This CDR3 comprises 19 residues. The V and J ends lost 6 bases and 0 bases respectively, with 24 bases between them. The CDR3 loop reads CASSPGVTVGFNSGNTIYF. Here the CDR3 DNA reads TGTGCCAGCAGCCCGGGGGTAACTGTTGGATTTAACTCTGGAAACACCATATATTTT.

To note about this clonotype: Just one base apart from a much larger clone, this may be a read error. V and J are TRBV7-9 and TRBJ2-3; TRBD1 might be the D (6 bases). The CDR3 has 14 amino acids. V lost 4 bases and J lost 2, with 10 bases in between. Germline CDR1 and CDR2: SEHNR and FQNEAQ (reference sequence). The CDR3 here is CASSSTGPTDTQYF. The CDR3 nucleotides read TGTGCCAGCAGCTCGACAGGTCCCACAGATACGCAGTATTTT.

This clonotype was seen at least ten times. This chain connects TRBV20-1 to TRBJ1-1; 7 positions agree with TRBD1. Germline V lookup: CDR1 DFQATT, CDR2 SNEGSKA (reference sequence). Trimming at V came to 5 bases and at J to 4 bases, leaving 7 bases not matched to a gene. This CDR3 contains 13 residues. The CDR3 coding sequence is TGCAGTGCTGACAGGGTTGCGGGCACTGAAGCTTTCTTT. Translated, it gives CSADRVAGTEAFF.

The rearrangement uses TRBV12-3 or TRBV12-4 and TRBJ2-7; D ambiguous. With 1 base removed from V and 6 bases from J, the gap between germline ends came to 13 bases. The CDR3 runs 14 residues. The CDR3 nucleotides read TGTGCCAGCAGTTTAGGTCAGGAGAGCTTCGAGCAGTACTTC. This codes for CASSLGQESFEQYF.

This clonotype has just a few counts. V gene TRBV2 combines with J gene TRBJ2-3; D remains unclear. The CDR3 covers 12 residues. The V gene lost 6 bases and the J gene lost 1 base, with 5 bases spanning the gap. Germline CDR1 SNHLY, CDR2 FYNNEI. CDR3 residues: CASRRGTDTQYF. For the CDR3, the DNA is TGTGCCAGCAGGAGAGGCACAGATACGCAGTATTTT.

V gene TRBV6-2 or TRBV6-3 combines with J gene TRBJ2-3; TRBD2 is a possible D gene (6 bases). V was clipped by 4 bases and J by 2 bases, with 16 bases between them. There are 16 residues in the CDR3. Germline V CDR1 and CDR2: MNHEY, SVGEGT. The CDR3 nucleotides are TGTGCCAGCAGTTCTCCAGCGGGCCGACTCACAGATACGCAGTATTTT. Amino acid sequence: CASSSPAGRLTDTQYF.

The rearrangement uses TRBV28 and TRBJ2-5, with D perhaps TRBD1 (6 bases). V was pared by 8 bases and J by 2 bases, with 18 bases between. There are 15 residues in the CDR3. The germline V gene has CDR1 MDHEN and CDR2 SYDVKM. CDR3 residues: CASRTPSGQQETQYF. CDR3 bases: TGTGCCAGCCGTACACCCTCGGGACAACAAGAGACCCAGTACTTC. The variable domain in full, completed from reference TRBV28 and TRBJ2-5, reads DVKVTQSSRYLVKRTGEKVFLECVQDMDHENMFWYRQDPGLGLRLIYFSYDVKMKEKGDIPEGYSVSREKKERFSLILESASTNQTSMYLCASRTPSGQQETQYFGPGTRLLVL.

This clonotype was observed at least ten times. CDR3 bases: TGTGCCATCAGTGCTACGGGTAGCAATCAGCCCCAGCATTTT. Translation: CAISATGSNQPQHF. V and J are TRBV10-3 and TRBJ1-5, with D uncertain. The CDR3 has 14 amino acids. Between the trimmed V and J ends, which lost 4 bases and 0 bases, there was a span of 7 bases. CDR1 and CDR2 from the germline V gene are ENHRY and SYGVKD.

The chain carries TRBV5-4 and TRBJ1-3, with a possible D match to TRBD1 (5 bases). Germline V lookup: CDR1 SGHNT, CDR2 YYREEE (reference sequence). This CDR3 is built from 15 residues. Trimming stripped 5 bases from V and 1 base from J, with 13 bases between. In DNA form, the CDR3 reads TGTGCCAGCAGAATGGGGACGGATTCTGGAAACACCATATATTTT. It codes for CASRMGTDSGNTIYF.

This clonotype has at least ten counts. The chain combines TRBV4-3 with TRBJ2-2, with D possibly being TRBD1 (5 bases). The V end was cut by 3 bases, the J end by 3 bases, with 14 bases between. Germline CDR1 is LGHNA and CDR2 is YSLEER. The CDR3 is 16 residues long. The CDR3 loop reads CASSQLGDFHTGELFF. The CDR3 region has the DNA TGCGCCAGCAGCCAGCTAGGGGATTTCCACACCGGGGAGCTGTTTTTT.

In its sample, this clonotype was seen many times. The V gene is TRBV3-1, the J gene TRBJ1-5; D not resolved. Trimming left V 1 base short and J 5 bases short, with 6 bases between. The CDR3 contains 13 residues. Looked up from germline, CDR1 is LGHDT and CDR2 is YNNKEL (reference sequence). The CDR3 spells CASSQGGDQPQHF. CDR3 DNA sequence: TGTGCCAGCAGCCAAGGGGGTGATCAGCCCCAGCATTTT.

This clonotype was counted at least ten times. The chain carries TRBV4-2 and TRBJ1-4, with D unclear. Per germline, CDR1 LGHNA and CDR2 YNFKEQ. CDR3 length equals 17 residues. V was pared by 0 bases and J by 0 bases, with 11 bases between. The CDR3 nucleotides are TGTGCCAGCAGCCAAGATTGGAGGATTTCAACTAATGAAAAACTGTTTTTT. It codes for CASSQDWRISTNEKLFF.

This clonotype was seen ten or more times. The chain links TRBV7-2 to TRBJ1-5, with a weak D call TRBD1 (5 bases). The CDR3 is made up of 16 amino acids. The V gene lost 3 bases and the J gene lost 4 bases, with 16 bases spanning the gap. CDR1 and CDR2 from the germline V gene are SGHTA and FQGNSA. CDR3 protein: CASSFGGGRTNQPQHF. CDR3 nucleotides: TGTGCCAGCAGCTTTGGCGGTGGCCGGACAAATCAGCCCCAGCATTTT.

This clonotype was picked up many times. The chain links TRBV15 to TRBJ1-1; weak D call: TRBD1 (6 bases). V was trimmed by 0 bases and J by 2 bases, leaving 7 bases between them. This CDR3 has 14 residues. Germline loops: CDR1 LNHNV, CDR2 YYDKDF (reference sequence). The CDR3 sequence: CATSRDRGNTEAFF. The CDR3, as DNA: TGTGCCACCAGCAGAGACAGGGGAAACACTGAAGCTTTCTTT. Combining the CDR3 with reference TRBV15 and TRBJ1-1 gives the whole variable domain DAMVIQNPRYQVTQFGKPVTLSCSQTLNHNVMYWYQQKSSQAPKLLFHYYDKDFNNEADTPDNFQSRRPNTSFCFLDIRSPGLGDTAMYLCATSRDRGNTEAFFGQGTRLTVV.

The table lists this clonotype with many counts. V is TRBV29-1 and J is TRBJ2-7; 11 bases are shared with TRBD2. The germline V gene encodes CDR1 SQVTM and CDR2 ANQGSEA. The CDR3 length is 14 residues. The junction had 3 bases not matched to a gene; V was cut back by 5 bases and J by 0 bases. The CDR3 loop reads CSVLGTSGSYEQYF. The CDR3 coding sequence is TGCAGCGTTCTAGGGACTAGCGGCTCCTACGAGCAGTACTTC.

This clonotype was seen at least ten times. DNA of the CDR3: TGTGCCAGCTCACCCCCCTCCAGCCGGGGAAACATTCAGTACTTC. Amino acid sequence: CASSPPSSRGNIQYF. This sequence joins TRBV18 and TRBJ2-4; TRBD2 is a possible D gene (5 bases). Germline lookup yields CDR1 KGHSH and CDR2 LQKENI. The CDR3 is 15 residues long. V was shortened by 3 bases and J by 6 bases, with 15 bases between the two germline ends. Combining the CDR3 with reference TRBV18 and TRBJ2-4 gives the whole variable domain NAGVMQNPRHLVRRRGQEARLRCSPMKGHSHVYWYRQLPEEGLKFMVYLQKENIIDESGMPKERFSAEFPKEGPSILRIQQVVRGDSAAYFCASSPPSSRGNIQYFGAGTRLSVL.

The sample holds many counts of this clonotype. The chain is built from TRBV28 and TRBJ2-7, with D tentatively TRBD2 (6 bases). Looked up from germline, CDR1 is MDHEN and CDR2 is SYDVKM. Trimming cost V 6 bases and J 6 bases, with 18 bases left between them. This CDR3 is 14 amino acids long. CDR3 in DNA: TGTGCCAGCAGCCACGGGACTTACGCCCGCGAGCAGTACTTC. This encodes CASSHGTYAREQYF. The entire variable domain, with the rest obtained from reference TRBV28 and TRBJ2-7, is as follows: DVKVTQSSRYLVKRTGEKVFLECVQDMDHENMFWYRQDPGLGLRLIYFSYDVKMKEKGDIPEGYSVSREKKERFSLILESASTNQTSMYLCASSHGTYAREQYFGPGTRLTVT.

Regarding this clonotype: A much larger clone lies a single base off, so this may be a read error. The chain has TRBV7-2 and TRBJ2-5; D is unresolved. V was shortened by 1 base and J by 5 bases, with 14 bases between the two germline ends. Per germline, CDR1 SGHTA and CDR2 FQGNSA. The CDR3 runs 15 residues. The CDR3 protein is CASSLGFLCQETQYF. The CDR3 DNA is TGTGCCAGCAGCTTAGGGTTTCTATGCCAGGAGACCCAGTACTTC.

This clonotype was counted many times. For the CDR3, the DNA is TGTGCCAGCAGCGTCGGGACAGGGACCCTGTTAGAGCAGTACTTC. Protein product: CASSVGTGTLLEQYF. V gene TRBV9 combines with J gene TRBJ2-7; 9 nucleotides agree with TRBD1. J was trimmed by 7 bases and V by 2 bases; bases with no gene match: 10. The germline CDR1 and CDR2 sequences are SGDLS and YYNGEE. The CDR3 consists of 15 residues.

In its sample, this clonotype was seen many times. The V call is TRBV12-3 or TRBV12-4, the J call TRBJ1-1, with TRBD1 as a possible D gene (5 bases). CDR3 length equals 16 residues. Trimming removed 0 bases at V and 0 bases at J, with 11 bases between. The CDR3 DNA follows: TGTGCCAGCAGTTTAGCTGGGGGGGTCTTGAACACTGAAGCTTTCTTT. Its translation: CASSLAGGVLNTEAFF.

This clonotype was picked up many times. This chain connects TRBV20-1 to TRBJ1-6; weak D call: TRBD1 (6 bases). The CDR3 sequence is 13 residues long. V was trimmed by 8 bases and J by 5 bases, leaving 13 bases between them. Germline CDR1 DFQATT, CDR2 SNEGSKA (reference sequence). CDR3: CSTGQSNNSPLHF. The CDR3 DNA follows: TGCAGTACCGGACAGTCGAATAATTCACCCCTCCACTTT.

This clonotype was recorded at least ten times. The CDR3 DNA reads as TGTGCCAGCAGTTACGGGCGCCAAAGCCAAGGAGCCCAGTACTTC. Translating it yields CASSYGRQSQGAQYF. This sequence joins TRBV6-5 and TRBJ2-5, with D uncertain. There are 15 residues in the CDR3. Trimming shortened V by 2 bases and J by 9 bases, and 19 bases separated the two germline ends. Germline lookup yields CDR1 MNHEY and CDR2 SVGAGI.

This clonotype was seen many times. This chain uses TRBV6-2 or TRBV6-3 with TRBJ1-2, with 9 bases fitting TRBD1. The CDR3 contains 15 residues. After removal of 5 bases from V and 4 bases from J, the junction contained 8 bases not matched to a gene. Germline assignment: CDR1 MNHEY and CDR2 SVGEGT. In DNA, the CDR3 is TGTGCCAGCAGTCCATGGACAGGGGACAGCTATGGCTACACCTTC. This codes for CASSPWTGDSYGYTF.

The V call is TRBV7-9, the J call TRBJ1-5; D remains ambiguous. The CDR3 spans 14 residues. Trimming removed 1 base at V and 5 bases at J, with 9 bases between. Germline lookup yields CDR1 SEHNR and CDR2 FQNEAQ (reference sequence). CDR3 in amino acids: CASSLEARDQPQHF. In nucleotides, the CDR3 is TGTGCCAGCAGCTTAGAGGCCAGAGATCAGCCCCAGCATTTT.

This clonotype was found a few times. This chain connects TRBV27 to TRBJ2-3, with 9 bases aligning to TRBD2. The CDR3 sequence is 19 residues long. Germline assignment: CDR1 MNHEY and CDR2 SMNVEV (reference sequence). With 0 bases clipped from V and 0 bases from J, the junction kept 10 bases outside the gene matches. The DNA of the CDR3 is TGTGCCAGCAGTTTATCCGCGGGAGGGACTTTCGCTAGCACAGATACGCAGTATTTT. Translation gives CASSLSAGGTFASTDTQYF.

This chain joins TRBV5-4 and TRBJ1-1, with D hard to call. The germline V and J ends were trimmed by 6 bases and 0 bases, with 15 bases remaining between them. Germline V gene sequence: CDR1 SGHNT, CDR2 YYREEE (reference sequence). CDR3 length: 15 amino acids. The DNA of the CDR3 is TGTGCCAGCAACACGGACTTGTCCTTGAACACTGAAGCTTTCTTT. Amino acid sequence: CASNTDLSLNTEAFF.

With respect to this clonotype: A clone one base away is much larger, so this may be a read error. V is TRBV12-3 or TRBV12-4 and J is TRBJ2-2, with a tentative D call TRBD2 (5 bases). CDR3 length: 15 amino acids. V was clipped by 5 bases and J by 7 bases, with 17 bases between them. The CDR3 protein is CASSPGLAYIGELFF. Here the CDR3 DNA reads TGTGCCAGCAGTCCCGGCCTAGCTTACATCGGGGAGCTGTTTTTT.